This TCR beta chain was identified during a study of siplizumab effects on memory and regulatory T cells. Study results and caveats: Naive or memory phenotype was unassignable for roughly 75-96% of proliferating CD4+ or CD8+ clones.

Comment on this clone: Its antigen is undetermined.

The CDR3 is 15 amino acids. Germline loops: CDR1 SNHLY, CDR2 FYNNEI. Between the trimmed V and J ends, which lost 2 bases and 3 bases, there was a span of 11 bases. About 100,000 TCR templates underwent assay in each sample. Method: immunoSEQ multiplex PCR; TCRdb's copy keeps in-frame clones and lacks some. Counted here are approximately 100,000 clones, around 93% occurring once; the ten biggest clones make up around 0.15%. What was sequenced was non-Treg CD4+ T cells sorted from blood. This chain joins TRBV2 and TRBJ1-5; TRBD1 might be the D (5 bases). This TCR was recovered from a human donor in good health. The CDR3 is CASSEYGGDNQPQHF. CDR3 bases: TGTGCCAGCAGTGAATACGGGGGGGACAATCAGCCCCAGCATTTT.